Below are 12 T cell receptor beta chains sequenced from a single sample in a study of T cells in Graves' hyperthyroidism and ophthalmopathy. Amplified TCR beta CDR3 regions came from RNA transcripts. First-round RT-PCR of the TCR CDR3 relied on the HTBI primer set. TCRdb ran MiXCR on the multiplex PCR reads and lists one entry per CDR3 protein. The sample lists 400,000 to 450,000 distinct CDR3 sequences; under 15% were seen once. Sequenced input: blood. The receptors stem from a man younger than 30 with Graves' ophthalmopathy.

There are many counts of this clonotype. This rearrangement joins TRBV10-3 to TRBJ2-5; D is unclear. Germline V lookup: CDR1 ENHRY, CDR2 SYGVKD. This CDR3 is built from 14 residues. Trimming left V 4 bases short and J 4 bases short, with 13 bases between. The CDR3 DNA follows: TGTGCCATCAGTGGGCCTGGCCTCACAGAGACCCAGTACTTC. Translation gives CAISGPGLTETQYF.

V is TRBV27 and J is TRBJ1-1, with 8 bases lining up with TRBD1. CDR3 length: 13 amino acids. Trimming at V came to 6 bases and at J to 11 bases, leaving 11 bases not matched to a gene. Germline CDR1 is MNHEY and CDR2 is SMNVEV (reference sequence). The CDR3 here is CASSPGTGGGAFF. Here the CDR3 DNA reads TGTGCCAGCAGCCCCGGGACAGGCGGTGGGGCTTTCTTT.

This clonotype has a count of ten or more. V gene TRBV30 combines with J gene TRBJ2-2; D call uncertain. This CDR3 is built from 12 residues. Trimming stripped 0 bases from V and 4 bases from J, with 3 bases between. Per the germline V gene, CDR1 is GTSNPN and CDR2 is SVGIG (reference sequence). The CDR3 loop reads CAWSVSTGELFF. CDR3 bases: TGTGCCTGGAGTGTAAGCACCGGGGAGCTGTTTTTT.

In its sample, this clonotype was seen many times. The CDR3 region has the DNA TGTGCCAGCAGCTTCCCGGGCCCCCTGGGGGAGACCCAGTACTTC. It codes for CASSFPGPLGETQYF. The chain recombines TRBV7-9 with TRBJ2-5; D not certain. The CDR3 is 15 amino acids. Germline values: CDR1 SEHNR, CDR2 FQNEAQ (reference sequence). Trimming pared 3 bases from V and 5 bases from J, leaving 16 bases between.

The sample holds many counts of this clonotype. V is TRBV7-8 and J is TRBJ2-3; 9 positions agree with TRBD2. Germline loops: CDR1 SGHVS, CDR2 FQNEAQ. This CDR3 contains 19 residues. V lost 2 bases, J lost 5 bases, and 17 bases stayed unmatched. The CDR3 region has the DNA TGTGCCAGCAGCTTAATTAGGCGGGAGGGGGTGGTACACATAGATACGCAGTATTTT. It yields the protein CASSLIRREGVVHIDTQYF.

This clonotype came up many times. V is TRBV10-3 and J is TRBJ2-5; 8 bases align to TRBD1. The CDR3 sequence is 14 residues long. V lost 10 bases to trimming and J lost 4 bases; unmatched junction nucleotides: 11. Germline loops: CDR1 ENHRY, CDR2 SYGVKD. This CDR3 is CATTRTGIGETQYF. CDR3 DNA sequence: TGTGCCACCACTCGGACAGGGATCGGAGAGACCCAGTACTTC.

This clonotype was found many times. This chain uses TRBV29-1 with TRBJ2-2; 10 bases are a match to TRBD2. The CDR3 contains 17 residues. Germline loops: CDR1 SQVTM, CDR2 ANQGSEA. V lost 4 bases to trimming and J lost 6 bases; unmatched junction nucleotides: 14. CDR3 DNA sequence: TGCAGCGTTGGTTCCCTAGCGGGGGTTGGCCTCCCCGGGGAGCTGTTTTTT. As protein: CSVGSLAGVGLPGELFF.

J is TRBJ2-1 and V is TRBV5-1; TRBD2 matches 15 bases. The CDR3 totals 18 residues. Germline CDR1 SGHRS, CDR2 YFSETQ. Losses at the gene ends were 3 bases for V and 1 base for J; bases not matched to a gene: 5. The DNA of the CDR3 is TGCGCCAGCAGCTCAAGGACTAGCGGGGGGGTTTCCTACAATGAGCAGTTCTTC. Its protein product is CASSSRTSGGVSYNEQFF.

This clonotype was detected many times. The chain uses TRBV13 and TRBJ2-7; 7 bases agree with TRBD1. The CDR3 covers 13 residues. Looked up from germline, CDR1 is PRHDT and CDR2 is FYEKMQ (reference sequence). With 5 bases clipped from V and 3 bases from J, the junction kept 4 bases outside the gene matches. CDR3 region: CASSPTGDYEQYF. The CDR3 DNA sequence: TGTGCCAGCAGCCCTACAGGGGACTACGAGCAGTACTTC.

This clonotype has ten or more counts. The chain carries TRBV7-9 and TRBJ2-5; D is perhaps TRBD1 (6 bases). The V gene lost 4 bases and the J gene lost 2 bases, with 17 bases spanning the gap. The germline gives CDR1 SEHNR, CDR2 FQNEAQ (reference sequence). CDR3 size: 16 residues. Here the CDR3 reads CASSSRPRGEQETQYF. The CDR3 coding sequence is TGTGCCAGCAGCTCCCGACCCAGGGGTGAGCAAGAGACCCAGTACTTC.

The chain couples TRBV7-2 to TRBJ2-3; 9 nucleotides align to TRBD2. CDR3 length equals 17 residues. The germline gives CDR1 SGHTA, CDR2 FQGNSA. V dropped 5 bases and J dropped 6; count of bases not matched to a gene: 15. Here the CDR3 DNA reads TGTGCCAGCAGCGGCGCGGGGGGGACTTCCCGGAGGGATACGCAGTATTTT. Protein: CASSGAGGTSRRDTQYF.

At least ten counts were recorded for this clonotype. The V and J genes are TRBV27 and TRBJ2-3, with 7 bases matching TRBD2. The J segment lost 2 bases and the V segment lost 3 bases, leaving 14 bases of the junction unmatched. The CDR3 has 18 amino acids. From germline, CDR1 is MNHEY and CDR2 SMNVEV (reference sequence). The CDR3 bases are TGTGCCAGCAGTTTGGCATATACTGGGACTACCCTCACAGATACGCAGTATTTT. Translation: CASSLAYTGTTLTDTQYF.